This T cell receptor beta chain was observed in a study of Ad26.COV2.S vaccination and SARS-CoV-2 variants. Study-wide background: Ad26.COV2.S given intramuscularly, once or twice 56 days apart.

Per the germline V gene, CDR1 is SGDLS and CDR2 is YYNGEE. This CDR3 region has 14 residues. V dropped 10 bases and J dropped 2 bases, with 17 bases sitting between them. The study's findings and limits: Vaccinees displayed broader spike-specific TCR repertoires than placebo recipients. Measurements of TCR breadth and depth may have given underestimates of the total T cell responses.

This clone was observed a handful of times. Antigen unknown. The table came from immunoSEQ multiplex PCR; TCRdb's copy has only in-frame clones and leaves some out. The profile covers approximately 400,000 clones, with approximately 83% appearing a single time and about 7.4% taken by the ten largest. This sample's treatment: around 19 received Ad26.COV2.S at low or high dose, single or two shots; several received placebo; per-sample allocation not given. Day 63 after the first injection of vaccine or placebo was the sampling time. The donor's status was that of an adult aged 18-55 years in Boston. The specimen comprised peripheral blood, sampled in a trial of Ad26.COV2.S vaccine versus placebo. The receptor was isolated from a person between 18 and 59 years old who received the Ad26.COV2.S COVID-19 vaccine or a placebo. The chain links TRBV9 to TRBJ2-3; tentative D call: TRBD2 (6 bases). The CDR3, as DNA: TGTGCCGGCCTAAGCGCGGGGTTCACAGATACGCAGTATTTT. Protein sequence: CAGLSAGFTDTQYF.